A selection of T cell receptor beta chains follows, all from one sample in a study of cytomegalovirus exposure and HLA in healthy donors. Sequencing used immunoSEQ multiplex PCR; TCRdb keeps in-frame clones, though not all of them. This sample carries 150,000 or so clones, under 80% of them seen once, and the ten largest clones take about 2%. The specimen sequenced was PBMCs. The source is a female donor in good health and CMV-seronegative. Each CDR3 is given with its conserved first and last residue. Size is stated for part of the rows, as once, few or many counts, or as a class when the clone is expanded.

V gene	CDR3 length	clone size	J gene	CDR3 protein
TRBV19	17	.	TRBJ1-5	CASSRGQGARSNQPQHF
TRBV9	20	.	TRBJ2-3	CASSGAPGTSGGVTTDTQYF
TRBV27	15	.	TRBJ2-7	CASSWGQGVSYEQYF
TRBV9	15	.	TRBJ2-7	CASSVGGQASYEQYF
TRBV27	17	.	TRBJ1-4	CASSLSLTGGKVEKLFF
TRBV19	14	few	TRBJ2-2	CASKRDRGTGELFF
TRBV5-6	17	.	TRBJ2-3	CASSPRGLAGVTDTQYF
TRBV19	14	.	TRBJ1-4	CASRNRGQVEKLFF
TRBV5-4	15	.	TRBJ2-7	CASSLKREVSYEQYF
TRBV5-4	15	few	TRBJ2-5	CASSPTGGGVETQYF
TRBV2	15	.	TRBJ2-1	CASSLPTGAYNEQFF
TRBV9	10	.	TRBJ1-1	CASSATEAFF
TRBV19	16	.	TRBJ1-2	CASSISWRVGTYGYTF
TRBV10-3	14	.	TRBJ2-3	CAIKGTSGESTQYF
TRBV7-6	16	.	TRBJ1-3	CASSFSTGSSGNTIYF
TRBV2	14	.	TRBJ2-5	CASSDAGSGETQYF
TRBV2	15	.	TRBJ2-7	CASSEGTGVLLEQYF
TRBV27	13	.	TRBJ2-7	CASSARYSYEQYF
TRBV4-2	14	.	TRBJ1-2	CASSQAGGPYGYTF
TRBV7-8	14	.	TRBJ2-7	CASSSRGLTYEQYF
TRBV9	14	.	TRBJ2-7	CASSVVAGAYEQYF
TRBV9	15	.	TRBJ1-3	CASSVESGPGNTIYF
TRBV5-1	14	once	.	CASSLGDRVAEQYF
TRBV5-4	14	.	TRBJ2-1	CASRRSGGHNEQFF
TRBV9	15	.	TRBJ2-3	CASGKGLAGVDTQYF
TRBV6-6	13	.	TRBJ1-1	CASTARLVTEAFF
TRBV5-1	15	.	TRBJ2-5	CASSLGTGKWETQYF
TRBV7-9	15	.	TRBJ1-2	CASIPTYRVGYGYTF
TRBV29-1	13	once	TRBJ1-5	CSVSRVEGQPQHF
TRBV9	14	.	TRBJ1-1	CASSVAGGGTEAFF
TRBV6-5	15	few	TRBJ1-4	CASSEDRDFDEKLFF
TRBV15	15	.	TRBJ2-2	CATSHSGGATGELFF
TRBV30	12	.	TRBJ1-5	CAWGGNNQPQHF
TRBV5-6	14	.	TRBJ2-7	CASSLLGTGDEQYF
TRBV30	14	.	TRBJ1-3	CAWSIESSGNTIYF
TRBV5-1	18	.	TRBJ2-1	CASSTPPSSGVLGDEQFF
TRBV5-1	13	.	TRBJ2-1	CASSLDNYNEQFF
TRBV29-1	15	.	TRBJ1-2	CSVDSQRTRGEVYTF
TRBV7-2	14	.	TRBJ1-3	CASSAGRTVGTIYF
TRBV27	12	once	TRBJ2-7	CASSDRGGEQYF
TRBV6-5	14	.	TRBJ1-3	CASREGASGNTIYF
TRBV2	15	once	TRBJ2-7	CASTDPGQGNGEQYF
TRBV29-1	12	once	TRBJ2-5	CSVSGRGETQYF
TRBV9	15	.	TRBJ2-1	CASSHSTSGGVEQFF
TRBV5-1	13	.	TRBJ1-1	CASSLATGTEAFF
TRBV9	13	.	TRBJ1-3	CASTGSVRNTIYF
TRBV29-1	12	.	TRBJ2-7	CSAKGQLYEQYF
TRBV30	14	.	TRBJ1-4	CAWHTGLTNEKLFF
TRBV2	17	many	TRBJ2-1	CAQQYRAGGPVTNEQFF